The clone carrying this T cell receptor (beta chain) was counted many times. Its antigen is unknown. V gave up 1 base and J gave up 4 bases; unmatched junction bases: 6. The CDR3 is 15 amino acids. This entry is derived from a study of T-cell memory formation after mild COVID-19. Study context: Clusters of TCRs were largely donor specific. Study results and caveats: Clones that got smaller from day 15 to 85 had even CD4/CD8, while clones growing later tipped toward CD4+. Mostly located in CM and EM were contracting CD4+ clones, with contracting CD8+ clones located in EMRA.

Constant-segment-primed 5'RACE gave TCR alpha and TCR beta cDNA libraries with sample barcodes and UMIs. From the 5' RACE reads, TCRdb called clonotypes with MiXCR, one entry per CDR3 protein. Of approximately 100,000 distinct CDR3 sequences listed, around 11% are singletons. The chain joins TRBV12-3 or TRBV12-4 to TRBJ2-7; 8 nucleotides align to TRBD2. Sequencing was performed on PBMCs or a T cell subset sorted from them (not recorded which). The receptor was derived from an adult woman who had mild COVID-19 (a few samples of this study predate the infection). Cell type and time point are not known. CDR3 amino acids: CASSLGAGERYEQYF. CDR3 DNA sequence: TGTGCCAGCAGTTTAGGAGCGGGAGAAAGGTACGAGCAGTACTTC.